This T cell receptor beta chain is from a study of regulatory T cells in long-lasting Graves disease. As to time point: newly diagnosed GD, antithyroid drugs for less than 3 months. Extracted PBMC RNA gave rise to the TCR library. Sequencing libraries for TCR beta were prepared with iRepertoire HTBI primers and Arm-PCR of CDR3 regions. In TCRdb, the multiplex PCR reads were re-called with MiXCR into one record per CDR3 protein. This sample has under 800,000 distinct CDR3 sequences, with 15% to 20% found just once. This clonotype was counted a few times. This sample also appeared in a second study, on T cells in Graves' hyperthyroidism and ophthalmopathy.

The receptor was isolated from a young woman with Graves disease. Source: peripheral blood mononuclear cells (PBMCs), taken at new diagnosis, from a patient treated with antithyroid drugs.

The CDR3 DNA follows: TGTGCCAGTAGTCTAGCGGCCCTTCCTACGAGCTACGAGCAGTACTTC. This translates into CASSLAALPTSYEQYF. V usage is TRBV19 and J usage is TRBJ2-7; 7 nucleotides agree with TRBD2. The CDR3 length is 16 residues. With V trimmed by 5 bases and J by 3 bases, 13 bases remained unmatched. Germline assignment: CDR1 LNHDA and CDR2 SQIVND (reference sequence).